Presented here are 16 T cell receptor beta chains from one specimen sequenced in a study of beta chain features in type 1 diabetes. As every portion of the isolated RNA was reverse transcribed, the sequencing read expressed TCRB transcripts. Sequencing used immunoSEQ multiplex PCR; TCRdb keeps in-frame clones, though not all of them. The sample lists under 550,000 clones; 10% to 12% were seen once. Sequencing was performed on naive CD4+ T cells from blood. The receptors originated from a woman younger than 35 in good health.

The V and J genes are TRBV15 and TRBJ2-1; 9 nucleotides align to TRBD2. The CDR3 has 15 amino acids. After removal of 4 bases from V and 4 bases from J, the junction contained 5 bases not matched to a gene. Germline-derived CDR1 and CDR2 are LNHNV and YYDKDF (reference sequence). CDR3 protein: CATSKLAGLYNEQFF. DNA of the CDR3: TGTGCCACCAGCAAACTAGCGGGCCTATACAATGAGCAGTTCTTC.

This chain's CDR3 is CASSPTVAKNIQYF. CDR3 nucleotides: TGTGCCAGCTCACCAACAGTAGCCAAAAACATTCAGTACTTC. The rearrangement uses TRBV18 and TRBJ2-4, with D uncertain. V lost 2 bases and J 0 bases, leaving 5 bases between the germline ends. The CDR3 covers 14 residues. CDR1 and CDR2 (germline): KGHSH, LQKENI. Looking up the rest from reference TRBV18 and TRBJ2-4 gives the full variable domain: NAGVMQNPRHLVRRRGQEARLRCSPMKGHSHVYWYRQLPEEGLKFMVYLQKENIIDESGMPKERFSAEFPKEGPSILRIQQVVRGDSAAYFCASSPTVAKNIQYFGAGTRLSVL.

The V gene is TRBV19, the J gene TRBJ2-1; D ambiguous. Germline-derived CDR1 and CDR2 are LNHDA and SQIVND (reference sequence). Trimming removed 4 bases at V and 9 bases at J, with 7 bases between. The CDR3 is 11 residues long. The CDR3 region has the DNA TGTGCCAGTAGTAAGGCTTCTGAGCAGTTCTTC. This gives the protein CASSKASEQFF. Full variable domain (outside the CDR3, taken from reference TRBV19 and TRBJ2-1): DGGITQSPKYLFRKEGQNVTLSCEQNLNHDAMYWYRQDPGQGLRLIYYSQIVNDFQKGDIAEGYSVSREKKESFPLTVTSAQKNPTAFYLCASSKASEQFFGPGTRLTVL.

The chain recombines TRBV15 with TRBJ2-5, with D tentatively TRBD2 (6 bases). V lost 1 base and J 9 bases, leaving 12 bases between the germline ends. Germline loops: CDR1 LNHNV, CDR2 YYDKDF (reference sequence). This CDR3 contains 13 residues. The CDR3 nucleotides are TGTGCCACCAGCAGAGGAACCGAGCGGGCCCAGTACTTC. Encoded protein: CATSRGTERAQYF.

This clone showed up just a few times. The chain couples TRBV2 to TRBJ1-6, with TRBD1 matching 10 bases. Germline V gene data show CDR1 as SNHLY and CDR2 as FYNNEI. There are 14 residues in the CDR3. J lost 7 bases, V lost 6 bases, and 3 bases had no gene match. CDR3 nucleotide sequence: TGTGCCAGCAGACTGGACAGGGGGAATTCACCCCTCCACTTT. Its protein is CASRLDRGNSPLHF.

V and J are TRBV4-3 and TRBJ2-3, with 7 bases aligning to TRBD2. This CDR3 is built from 16 residues. Germline CDR1 is LGHNA and CDR2 is YSLEER. The V gene end was trimmed by 4 bases and the J gene end by 6 bases; junction bases not matched to a gene: 13. The CDR3 nucleotides read TGCGCCAGCAGCCCCCTTTTGGCGGGAGTTAGTGATACGCAGTATTTT. Translated: CASSPLLAGVSDTQYF.

This clone appeared a few times. The V call is TRBV7-2, the J call TRBJ2-3; no clear D. The V gene lost 5 bases and the J gene lost 1 base, with 4 bases spanning the gap. The CDR3 sequence is 12 residues long. Per the germline V gene, CDR1 is SGHTA and CDR2 is FQGNSA. CDR3 sequence: CASSTGTDTQYF. The CDR3 bases are TGTGCCAGCAGCACAGGCACAGATACGCAGTATTTT.

The chain is built from TRBV7-9 and TRBJ2-4; possible D gene TRBD2, 5 bases. This CDR3 has 16 residues. V was pared by 3 bases and J by 1 base, with 13 bases between. Germline V gene data show CDR1 as SEHNR and CDR2 as FQNEAQ (reference sequence). CDR3 bases: TGTGCCAGCAGCTTCTCGGGGAACCGGGCCAAAAACATTCAGTACTTC. This translates into CASSFSGNRAKNIQYF.

This clone was picked up a small number of times. This chain joins TRBV5-1 and TRBJ2-1, with a weak D call TRBD1 (6 bases). Per germline, CDR1 SGHRS and CDR2 YFSETQ. The length of the CDR3 is 16 residues. Trimming shortened V by 0 bases and J by 0 bases, and 10 bases separated the two germline ends. CDR3 coding DNA: TGCGCCAGCAGCTTGGTCGGACAGAGCTCCTACAATGAGCAGTTCTTC. This sequence encodes CASSLVGQSSYNEQFF.

V usage is TRBV9 and J usage is TRBJ2-1, with 8 bases matching TRBD2. J lost 8 bases, V lost 2 bases, and 12 bases had no gene match. The CDR3 consists of 16 residues. The germline V gene has CDR1 SGDLS and CDR2 YYNGEE. The CDR3 here is CASSVGGGIWSYEQFF. CDR3 nucleotides: TGTGCCAGCAGCGTTGGCGGGGGGATATGGTCGTATGAGCAGTTCTTC.

This sequence joins TRBV19 and TRBJ2-1; tentative D call: TRBD2 (5 bases). This CDR3 is built from 14 residues. Germline V gives CDR1 LNHDA, CDR2 SQIVND (reference sequence). V was pared by 3 bases and J by 5 bases, with 11 bases between. CDR3 sequence reads: CASSMFGVDNEQFF. The CDR3 DNA reads as TGTGCCAGTAGTATGTTCGGGGTGGACAATGAGCAGTTCTTC.

The rearrangement links TRBV27 to TRBJ2-3, with 10 bases lining up with TRBD2. CDR3 length equals 16 residues. V was clipped by 1 base and J by 1 base; unmatched bases: 2. Germline V gene lookup returns CDR1 MNHEY and CDR2 SMNVEV (reference sequence). The CDR3 nucleotides are TGTGCCAGCAGTTTATTGGGGACTAGCGGCACAGATACGCAGTATTTT. Its translation is CASSLLGTSGTDTQYF.

The sample holds a few counts of this clone. The genes are TRBV7-9 and TRBJ2-3, with 9 bases lining up with TRBD1. This CDR3 contains 15 residues. Trimming cost V 1 base and J 2 bases; bases outside gene matches: 1. Germline V gene data show CDR1 as SEHNR and CDR2 as FQNEAQ (reference sequence). CDR3 residues: CASSLGDRVTDTQYF. The DNA of the CDR3 is TGTGCCAGCAGCTTAGGGGACAGGGTCACAGATACGCAGTATTTT.

The chain recombines TRBV11-1 with TRBJ2-5; the D call may be TRBD1 or TRBD2 (5 bases each). The V gene lost 3 bases and the J gene lost 5 bases, with 10 bases spanning the gap. There are 13 residues in the CDR3. Looked up from germline, CDR1 is SGHAT and CDR2 is FQDESV (reference sequence). In nucleotides, the CDR3 is TGTGCCAGCAGCTTGGGGGTTTCTGAGACCCAGTACTTC. Encoded protein: CASSLGVSETQYF.

The gene calls are TRBV5-1 and TRBJ2-1; 8 nucleotides line up with TRBD1. With 4 bases clipped from V and 6 bases from J, the junction kept 9 bases outside the gene matches. This CDR3 is 15 amino acids long. Germline V gene sequence: CDR1 SGHRS, CDR2 YFSETQ. CDR3 region: CASSERTGIGNEQFF. The CDR3 DNA reads as TGCGCCAGCAGCGAGAGGACAGGGATCGGCAATGAGCAGTTCTTC.

This clone was recorded at least ten times. This chain uses TRBV13 with TRBJ2-3; TRBD2 aligns across 11 bases. The V gene's germline CDR1 is PRHDT and CDR2 FYEKMQ (reference sequence). J gave up 9 bases and V 4 bases, and 6 bases lay outside the gene matches. CDR3 size: 14 residues. CDR3 in DNA: TGTGCCAGCAGCTGGACTAGCGGGTGGGGCACGCAGTATTTT. Protein: CASSWTSGWGTQYF.